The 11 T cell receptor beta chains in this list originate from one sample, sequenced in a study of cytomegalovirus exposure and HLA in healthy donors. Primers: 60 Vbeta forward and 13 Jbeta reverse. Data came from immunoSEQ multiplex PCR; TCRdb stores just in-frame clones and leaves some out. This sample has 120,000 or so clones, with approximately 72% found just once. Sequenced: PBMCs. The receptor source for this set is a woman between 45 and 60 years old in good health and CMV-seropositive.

The CDR3 DNA sequence: TGTGCCAGCAGCGTAGAGGCGGGACAGGGGTGGGAGAACACTGAAGCTTTCTTT. Residues: CASSVEAGQGWENTEAFF. The gene calls are TRBV9 and TRBJ1-1, with TRBD1 matching 10 bases. Looked up from germline, CDR1 is SGDLS and CDR2 is YYNGEE. V dropped 0 bases and J dropped 1; count of bases not matched to a gene: 9. The CDR3 length is 18 residues.

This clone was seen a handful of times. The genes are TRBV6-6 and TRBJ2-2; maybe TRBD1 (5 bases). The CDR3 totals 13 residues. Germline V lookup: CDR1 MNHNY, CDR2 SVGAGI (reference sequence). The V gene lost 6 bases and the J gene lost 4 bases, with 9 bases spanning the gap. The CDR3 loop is CASRPTVTGELFF. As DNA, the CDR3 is TGTGCCAGCAGGCCGACAGTCACCGGGGAGCTGTTTTTT.

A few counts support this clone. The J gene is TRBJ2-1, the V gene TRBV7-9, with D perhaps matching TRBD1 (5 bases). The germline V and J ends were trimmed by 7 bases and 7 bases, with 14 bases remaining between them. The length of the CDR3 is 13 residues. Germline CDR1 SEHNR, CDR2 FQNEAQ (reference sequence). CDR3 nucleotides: TGTGCCAGCACCCTAGGGGTTGGGAATGAGCAGTTCTTC. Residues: CASTLGVGNEQFF.

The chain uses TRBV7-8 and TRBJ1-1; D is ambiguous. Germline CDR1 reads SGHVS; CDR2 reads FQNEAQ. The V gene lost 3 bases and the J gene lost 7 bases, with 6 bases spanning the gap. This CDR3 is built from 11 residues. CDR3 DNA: TGTGCCAGCAGCTTCGGTATTGAAGCTTTCTTT. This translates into CASSFGIEAFF.

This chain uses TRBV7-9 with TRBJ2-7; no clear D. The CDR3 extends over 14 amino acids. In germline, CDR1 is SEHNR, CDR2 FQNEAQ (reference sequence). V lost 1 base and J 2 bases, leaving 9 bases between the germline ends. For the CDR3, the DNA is TGTGCCAGCAGCTTAGATGTCTACCCCTACGAGCAGTACTTC. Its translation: CASSLDVYPYEQYF.

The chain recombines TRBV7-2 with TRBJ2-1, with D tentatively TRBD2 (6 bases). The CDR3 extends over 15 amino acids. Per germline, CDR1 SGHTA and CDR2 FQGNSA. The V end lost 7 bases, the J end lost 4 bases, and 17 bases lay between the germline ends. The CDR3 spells CASTLTSGFYNEQFF. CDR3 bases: TGTGCCAGCACCCTGACTAGTGGGTTTTACAATGAGCAGTTCTTC.

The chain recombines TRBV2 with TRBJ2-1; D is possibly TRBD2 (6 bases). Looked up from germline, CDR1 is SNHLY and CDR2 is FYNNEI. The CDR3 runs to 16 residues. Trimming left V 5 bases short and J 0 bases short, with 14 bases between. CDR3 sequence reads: CASSYTGTGSYNEQFF. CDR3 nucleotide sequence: TGTGCCAGCAGTTACACCGGGACTGGCTCCTACAATGAGCAGTTCTTC. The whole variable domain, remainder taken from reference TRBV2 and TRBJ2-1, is EPEVTQTPSHQVTQMGQEVILRCVPISNHLYFYWYRQILGQKVEFLVSFYNNEISEKSEIFDDQFSVERPDGSNFTLKIRSTKLEDSAMYFCASSYTGTGSYNEQFFGPGTRLTVL.

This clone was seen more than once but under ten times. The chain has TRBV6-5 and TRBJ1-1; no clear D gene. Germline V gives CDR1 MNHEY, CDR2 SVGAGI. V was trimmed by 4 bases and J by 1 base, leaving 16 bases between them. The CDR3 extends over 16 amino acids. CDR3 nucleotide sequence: TGTGCCAGCAGTTTCCAGTCTCCCCCATGGAACACTGAAGCTTTCTTT. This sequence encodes CASSFQSPPWNTEAFF.

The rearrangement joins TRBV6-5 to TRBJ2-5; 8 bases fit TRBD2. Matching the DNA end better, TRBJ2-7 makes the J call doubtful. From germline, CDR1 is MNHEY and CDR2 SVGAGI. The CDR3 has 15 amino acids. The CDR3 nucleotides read TGTGCCAGCAGTTACGTTGGGCGGGGGGCCTACGAGCAGTACTTC. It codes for CASSYVGRGAYEQYF.

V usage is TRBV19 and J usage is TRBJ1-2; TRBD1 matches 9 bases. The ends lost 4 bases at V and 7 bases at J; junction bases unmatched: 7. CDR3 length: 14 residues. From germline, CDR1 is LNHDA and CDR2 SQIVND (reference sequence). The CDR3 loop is CASSTRDRVRGYTF. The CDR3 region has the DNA TGTGCCAGTAGTACCCGGGACAGGGTGCGTGGCTACACCTTC. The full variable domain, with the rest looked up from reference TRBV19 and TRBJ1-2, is DGGITQSPKYLFRKEGQNVTLSCEQNLNHDAMYWYRQDPGQGLRLIYYSQIVNDFQKGDIAEGYSVSREKKESFPLTVTSAQKNPTAFYLCASSTRDRVRGYTFGSGTRLTVV.

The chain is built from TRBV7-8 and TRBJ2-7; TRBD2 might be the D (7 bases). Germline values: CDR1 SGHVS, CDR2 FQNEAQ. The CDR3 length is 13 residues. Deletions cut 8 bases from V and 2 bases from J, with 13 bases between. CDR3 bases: TGTGCCAGCGGGGGGGGCGCAACCTACGAGCAGTACTTC. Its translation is CASGGGATYEQYF. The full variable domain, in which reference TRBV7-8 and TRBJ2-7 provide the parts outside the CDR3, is GAGVSQSPRYKVAKRGQDVALRCDPISGHVSLFWYQQALGQGPEFLTYFQNEAQLDKSGLPSDRFFAERPEGSVSTLKIQRTQQEDSAVYLCASGGGATYEQYFGPGTRLTVT.